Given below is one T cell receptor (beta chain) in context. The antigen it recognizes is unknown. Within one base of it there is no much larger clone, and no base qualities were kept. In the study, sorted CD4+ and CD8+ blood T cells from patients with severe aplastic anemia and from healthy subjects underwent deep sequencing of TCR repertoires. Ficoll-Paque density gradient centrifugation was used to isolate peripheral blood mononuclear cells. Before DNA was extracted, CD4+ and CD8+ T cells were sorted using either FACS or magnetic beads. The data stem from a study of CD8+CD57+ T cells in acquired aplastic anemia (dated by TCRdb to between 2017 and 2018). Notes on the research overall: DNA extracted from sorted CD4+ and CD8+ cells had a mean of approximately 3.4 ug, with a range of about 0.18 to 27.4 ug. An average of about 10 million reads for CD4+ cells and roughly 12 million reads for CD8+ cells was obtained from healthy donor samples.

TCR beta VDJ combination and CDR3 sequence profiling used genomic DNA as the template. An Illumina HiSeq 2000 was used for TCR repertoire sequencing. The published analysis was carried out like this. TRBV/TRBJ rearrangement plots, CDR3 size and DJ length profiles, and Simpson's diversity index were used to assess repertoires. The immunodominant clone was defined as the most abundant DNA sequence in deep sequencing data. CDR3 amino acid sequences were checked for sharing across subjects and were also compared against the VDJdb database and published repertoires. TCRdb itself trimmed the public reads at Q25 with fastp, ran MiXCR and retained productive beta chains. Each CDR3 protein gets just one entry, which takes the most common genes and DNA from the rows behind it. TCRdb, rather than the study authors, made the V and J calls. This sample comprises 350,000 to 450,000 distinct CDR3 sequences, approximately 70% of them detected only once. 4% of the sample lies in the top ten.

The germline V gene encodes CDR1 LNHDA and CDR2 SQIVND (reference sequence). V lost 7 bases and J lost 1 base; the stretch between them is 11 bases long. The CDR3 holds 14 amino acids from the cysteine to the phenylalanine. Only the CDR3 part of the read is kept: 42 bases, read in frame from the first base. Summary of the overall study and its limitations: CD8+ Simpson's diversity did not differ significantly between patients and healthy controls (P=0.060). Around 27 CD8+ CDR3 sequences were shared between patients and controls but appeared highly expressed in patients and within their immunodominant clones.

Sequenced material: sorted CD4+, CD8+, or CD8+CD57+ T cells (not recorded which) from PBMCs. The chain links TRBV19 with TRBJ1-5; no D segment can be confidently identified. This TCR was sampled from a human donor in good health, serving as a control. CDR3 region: CASKPAVSNQPQHF. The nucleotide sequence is TGTGCCAGTAAGCCAGCAGTAAGCAATCAGCCCCAGCATTTT. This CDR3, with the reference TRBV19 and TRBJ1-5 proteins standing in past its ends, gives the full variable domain DGGITQSPKYLFRKEGQNVTLSCEQNLNHDAMYWYRQDPGQGLRLIYYSQIVNDFQKGDIAEGYSVSREKKESFPLTVTSAQKNPTAFYLCASKPAVSNQPQHFGDGTRLSIL.